The 21 T cell receptor beta chains reported below all come from one sample, sequenced in a study of response to subunit inactivated influenza vaccine. TCRdb analysed the RT-PCR reads with MiXCR anew, one entry per CDR3 protein. The sample has about 520,000 distinct CDR3 sequences; about 7.2% are singletons. The material was PBMCs from blood, obtained less than 30 months after vaccination. The source is a man aged 50 to 69 who received an inactivated influenza vaccine.

This clonotype showed up just a few times. The V call is TRBV5-1, the J call TRBJ2-3, with 10 bases matching TRBD2. V lost 1 base and J lost 0; bases outside the gene matches: 11. Per germline, CDR1 SGHRS and CDR2 YFSETQ. The CDR3 is made up of 19 amino acids. CDR3 protein: CASSLTSSGGYTSTDTQYF. For the CDR3, the DNA is TGCGCCAGCAGCTTGACGTCTAGCGGGGGCTATACTAGCACAGATACGCAGTATTTT.

This clonotype was seen many times. The chain couples TRBV29-1 to TRBJ2-3, with 7 bases identical to TRBD1. The CDR3 loop spans 15 amino acids. The ends lost 2 bases at V and 0 bases at J; junction bases unmatched: 5. Germline CDR1 is SQVTM and CDR2 is ANQGSEA. The CDR3 sequence: CSVERTGDSTDTQYF. The CDR3 DNA sequence: TGCAGCGTTGAACGGACAGGAGATAGCACAGATACGCAGTATTTT.

Ten or more counts support this clonotype. CDR3 amino acids: CSARGGYEQYF. CDR3 in DNA: TGCAGTGCTAGAGGGGGCTACGAGCAGTACTTC. The chain employs TRBV20-1 and TRBJ2-7; no reliable D call. Germline V gene data show CDR1 as DFQATT and CDR2 as SNEGSKA (reference sequence). This CDR3 comprises 11 residues. V dropped 1 base and J dropped 3 bases, with 4 bases sitting between them.

The J gene is TRBJ2-5, the V gene TRBV20-1, with no clear D. Per the germline V gene, CDR1 is DFQATT and CDR2 is SNEGSKA (reference sequence). Trimming pared 4 bases from V and 8 bases from J, leaving 14 bases between. This CDR3 spans 12 amino acids. CDR3 DNA sequence: TGCAGTGCTAACGGCCTCCTCGGAACCCAGTACTTC. This sequence encodes CSANGLLGTQYF.

Many counts were recorded for this clonotype. The junction differs from germline at one of its ends, possibly a read error. The CDR3 reads CATSAAGQLDF. In DNA, the CDR3 is TGTGCCACCAGTGCCGCGGGACAGCTAGATTTT. The chain joins TRBV24-1 to TRBJ2-3; D is perhaps TRBD1 (7 bases). This CDR3 region has 11 residues. CDR1 and CDR2 from the germline V gene are KGHDR and SFDVKD.

J is TRBJ2-5 and V is TRBV30; 9 nucleotides align to TRBD2. Germline loops: CDR1 GTSNPN, CDR2 SVGIG (reference sequence). The ends lost 4 bases at V and 6 bases at J; junction bases unmatched: 6. This CDR3 contains 13 residues. The CDR3 region is CAWTQREAKTQYF. In nucleotides, the CDR3 is TGTGCCTGGACTCAGCGGGAGGCGAAGACCCAGTACTTC.

The V gene is TRBV27, the J gene TRBJ2-7, with 7 bases aligning to TRBD1. The germline gives CDR1 MNHEY, CDR2 SMNVEV (reference sequence). V lost 3 bases, J lost 0 bases, and 5 bases stayed unmatched. This CDR3 contains 15 residues. The CDR3 here is CASSFSGQSSYEQYF. CDR3 bases: TGTGCCAGCAGTTTTTCGGGACAGAGCTCCTACGAGCAGTACTTC.

In this sample, this clonotype turned up many times. This rearrangement joins TRBV28 to TRBJ2-1; 10 positions match TRBD2. V was clipped by 8 bases and J by 8 bases; unmatched bases: 12. The CDR3 has 15 residues. The germline CDR1 and CDR2 sequences are MDHEN and SYDVKM. The CDR3 region has the DNA TGTGCCAGCTTTCCCCCTAGCGGGAGTGGGCATGAGCAGTTCTTC. Protein sequence: CASFPPSGSGHEQFF.

There are many counts of this clonotype. The chain carries TRBV12-3 or TRBV12-4 and TRBJ1-1; a possible D gene is TRBD1 (6 bases). V shed 8 bases and J shed 2 bases, with 15 bases lying between them. The CDR3 contains 14 residues. DNA of the CDR3: TGTGCCAGCCTCCGGGGGGCATCAAACACTGAAGCTTTCTTT. It translates to CASLRGASNTEAFF.

This clonotype ranks as medium-sized. The V call is TRBV10-3, the J call TRBJ2-1; 9 bases map to TRBD2. Germline loops: CDR1 ENHRY, CDR2 SYGVKD. J was trimmed by 9 bases and V by 4 bases; bases with no gene match: 7. This CDR3 is built from 14 residues. CDR3 nucleotide sequence: TGTGCCATCAGTGCCGGACTAGCGCCGGCTGAGCAGTTCTTC. It translates to CAISAGLAPAEQFF.

This clonotype was seen more than once but under ten times. This chain connects TRBV7-2 to TRBJ1-3; no clear D. This CDR3 region has 13 residues. The germline gives CDR1 SGHTA, CDR2 FQGNSA. Trimming stripped 7 bases from V and 6 bases from J, with 13 bases between. CDR3 amino acids: CASNTAVSNTIYF. CDR3 DNA: TGTGCCAGCAACACCGCGGTGTCAAACACCATATATTTT. The variable domain in full, with the rest retrieved from reference TRBV7-2 and TRBJ1-3, is GAGVSQSPSNKVTEKGKDVELRCDPISGHTALYWYRQSLGQGLEFLIYFQGNSAPDKSGLPSDRFSAERTGGSVSTLTIQRTQQEDSAVYLCASNTAVSNTIYFGEGSWLTVV.

This clonotype was found many times. The chain carries TRBV12-3 or TRBV12-4 and TRBJ2-5; 11 positions agree with TRBD1. The CDR3 covers 15 residues. J gave up 5 bases and V 6 bases, and 8 bases lay outside the gene matches. The CDR3 loop is CASRSSGQGAETQYF. CDR3 coding DNA: TGTGCCAGCAGGTCCTCTGGACAGGGGGCCGAGACCCAGTACTTC.

This clonotype was counted at least ten times. This chain links TRBV5-5 with TRBJ2-7, with 8 bases fitting TRBD2. This CDR3 comprises 16 residues. Germline loops: CDR1 SGHKS, CDR2 YYEKEE (reference sequence). V was clipped by 1 base and J by 7 bases; unmatched bases: 13. CDR3 in DNA: TGTGCCAGCAGCTTGCCCGCCGGAGTAGCGGGGTATGAGCAGTACTTC. Translated: CASSLPAGVAGYEQYF. Full variable domain (remainder filled in from reference TRBV5-5 and TRBJ2-7): DAGVTQSPTHLIKTRGQQVTLRCSPISGHKSVSWYQQVLGQGPQFIFQYYEKEERGRGNFPDRFSARQFPNYSSELNVNALLLGDSALYLCASSLPAGVAGYEQYFGPGTRLTVT.

The chain links TRBV2 to TRBJ1-1, with TRBD1 matching over 10 bases. CDR3 length: 16 amino acids. Germline V CDR1 and CDR2: SNHLY, FYNNEI. V was clipped by 10 bases and J by 0 bases; unmatched bases: 11. CDR3 protein: CATFAGTGAMNTEAFF. In nucleotides, the CDR3 is TGTGCCACTTTCGCCGGGACAGGGGCCATGAACACTGAAGCTTTCTTT.

J is TRBJ2-7 and V is TRBV20-1; 7 positions match TRBD2. V lost 3 bases and J lost 2; bases outside the gene matches: 10. CDR3 length: 15 amino acids. CDR1 DFQATT and CDR2 SNEGSKA come from the germline V gene (reference sequence). The CDR3 sequence is CSARKGTGGPYEQYF. Here the CDR3 DNA reads TGCAGTGCTAGGAAAGGGACGGGGGGTCCCTACGAGCAGTACTTC.

This clonotype was counted many times. This sequence joins TRBV10-1 and TRBJ2-3; D gene ambiguous. Germline values: CDR1 WNHNN, CDR2 SYGVQD (reference sequence). Trimming took off 6 bases at V and 0 bases at J, with 13 bases between the two ends. This CDR3 region has 15 residues. CDR3 amino acids: CASREGFGSTDTQYF. CDR3 sequence (DNA): TGCGCCAGCAGAGAAGGTTTTGGGAGCACAGATACGCAGTATTTT.

This clonotype has just a few counts. The gene calls are TRBV20-1 and TRBJ2-7; 9 bases agree with TRBD2. This CDR3 has 14 amino acids. Germline V gene data show CDR1 as DFQATT and CDR2 as SNEGSKA (reference sequence). V dropped 6 bases and J dropped 6; count of bases not matched to a gene: 12. The CDR3, as DNA: TGCAGTGCCCTAAGGCGGGAGGGCCTATCCGAGCAGTACTTC. It translates to CSALRREGLSEQYF.

This clonotype was detected many times. CDR3 coding DNA: TGTGCCAGCAGCGGGGCATCAACGAAGCAGTACTTC. Translation: CASSGASTKQYF. V usage is TRBV12-3 or TRBV12-4 and J usage is TRBJ2-7; D is possibly TRBD1 or TRBD2 (5 bases each). The CDR3 spans 12 residues. The V and J ends lost 6 bases and 8 bases respectively, with 14 bases between them.

In its sample, this clonotype was seen many times. The rearrangement joins TRBV5-1 to TRBJ1-2, with D hard to call. Germline assignment: CDR1 SGHRS and CDR2 YFSETQ. This CDR3 region has 17 residues. Trimming pared 0 bases from V and 6 bases from J, leaving 21 bases between. CDR3 nucleotide sequence: TGCGCCAGCAGCTTGGCCAGGTCCTCGGCAAGTCATGATGGCTACACCTTC. Translating it yields CASSLARSSASHDGYTF.

This clonotype has just a few counts. The chain links TRBV2 to TRBJ1-5; D perhaps matches TRBD1 (6 bases). Germline CDR1 reads SNHLY; CDR2 reads FYNNEI. Trimming stripped 6 bases from V and 6 bases from J, with 15 bases between. The CDR3 loop spans 14 amino acids. CDR3 sequence: CASRERGVSQPQHF. CDR3 DNA sequence: TGTGCCAGCAGGGAGAGGGGGGTGTCTCAGCCCCAGCATTTT.

In this sample, this clonotype turned up a few times. J is TRBJ2-5 and V is TRBV19; D is perhaps TRBD1 (6 bases). The germline CDR1 and CDR2 sequences are LNHDA and SQIVND (reference sequence). With 4 bases removed from V and 2 bases from J, the gap between germline ends came to 17 bases. The CDR3 runs 16 residues. The chain's CDR3 is CASSRDTGSGQETQYF. The CDR3 DNA reads TGTGCCAGTAGTAGAGATACAGGGTCGGGACAAGAGACCCAGTACTTC. Looking up the rest from reference TRBV19 and TRBJ2-5 gives the full variable domain: DGGITQSPKYLFRKEGQNVTLSCEQNLNHDAMYWYRQDPGQGLRLIYYSQIVNDFQKGDIAEGYSVSREKKESFPLTVTSAQKNPTAFYLCASSRDTGSGQETQYFGPGTRLLVL.